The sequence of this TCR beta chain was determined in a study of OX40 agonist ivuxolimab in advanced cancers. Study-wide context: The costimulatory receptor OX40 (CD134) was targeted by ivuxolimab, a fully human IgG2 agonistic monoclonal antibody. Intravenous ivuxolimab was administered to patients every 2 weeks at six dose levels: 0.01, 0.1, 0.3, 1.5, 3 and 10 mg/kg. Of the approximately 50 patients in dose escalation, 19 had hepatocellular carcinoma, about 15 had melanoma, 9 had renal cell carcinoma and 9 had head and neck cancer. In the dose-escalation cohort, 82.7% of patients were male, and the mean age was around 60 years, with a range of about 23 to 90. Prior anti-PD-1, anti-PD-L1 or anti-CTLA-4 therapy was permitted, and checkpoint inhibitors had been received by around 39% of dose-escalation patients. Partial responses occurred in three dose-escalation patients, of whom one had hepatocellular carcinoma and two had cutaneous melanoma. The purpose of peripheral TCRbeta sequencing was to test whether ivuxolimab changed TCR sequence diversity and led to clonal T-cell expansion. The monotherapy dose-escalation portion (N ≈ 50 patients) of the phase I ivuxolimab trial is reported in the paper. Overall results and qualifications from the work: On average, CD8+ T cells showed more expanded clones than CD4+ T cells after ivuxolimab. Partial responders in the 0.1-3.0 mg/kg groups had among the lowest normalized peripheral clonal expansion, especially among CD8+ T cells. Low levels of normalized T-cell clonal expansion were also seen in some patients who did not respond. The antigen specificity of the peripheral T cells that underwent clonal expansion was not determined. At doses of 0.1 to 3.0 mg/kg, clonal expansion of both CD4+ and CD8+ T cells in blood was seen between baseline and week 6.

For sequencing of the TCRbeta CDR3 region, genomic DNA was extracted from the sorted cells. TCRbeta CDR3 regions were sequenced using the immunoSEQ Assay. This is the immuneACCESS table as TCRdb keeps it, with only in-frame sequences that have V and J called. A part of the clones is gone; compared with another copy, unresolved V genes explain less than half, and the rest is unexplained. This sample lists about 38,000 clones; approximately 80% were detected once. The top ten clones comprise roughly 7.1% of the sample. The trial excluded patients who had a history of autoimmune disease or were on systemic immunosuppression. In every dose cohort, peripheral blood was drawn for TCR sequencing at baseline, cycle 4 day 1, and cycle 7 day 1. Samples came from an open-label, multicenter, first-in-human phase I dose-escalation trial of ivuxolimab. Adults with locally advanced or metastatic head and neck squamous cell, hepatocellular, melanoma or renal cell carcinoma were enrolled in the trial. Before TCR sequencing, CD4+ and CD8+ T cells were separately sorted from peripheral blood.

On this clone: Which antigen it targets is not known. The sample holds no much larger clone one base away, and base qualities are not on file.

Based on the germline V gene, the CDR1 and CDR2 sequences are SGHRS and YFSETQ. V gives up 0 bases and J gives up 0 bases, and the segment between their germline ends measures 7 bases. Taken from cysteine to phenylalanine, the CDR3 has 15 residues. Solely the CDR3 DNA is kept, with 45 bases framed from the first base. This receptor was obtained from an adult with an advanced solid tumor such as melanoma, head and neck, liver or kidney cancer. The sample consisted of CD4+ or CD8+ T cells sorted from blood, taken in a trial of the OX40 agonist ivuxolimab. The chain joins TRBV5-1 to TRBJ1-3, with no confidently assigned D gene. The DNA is TGCGCCAGCAGCTTGGCACCGCGCTCTGGAAACACCATATATTTT. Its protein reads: CASSLAPRSGNTIYF.